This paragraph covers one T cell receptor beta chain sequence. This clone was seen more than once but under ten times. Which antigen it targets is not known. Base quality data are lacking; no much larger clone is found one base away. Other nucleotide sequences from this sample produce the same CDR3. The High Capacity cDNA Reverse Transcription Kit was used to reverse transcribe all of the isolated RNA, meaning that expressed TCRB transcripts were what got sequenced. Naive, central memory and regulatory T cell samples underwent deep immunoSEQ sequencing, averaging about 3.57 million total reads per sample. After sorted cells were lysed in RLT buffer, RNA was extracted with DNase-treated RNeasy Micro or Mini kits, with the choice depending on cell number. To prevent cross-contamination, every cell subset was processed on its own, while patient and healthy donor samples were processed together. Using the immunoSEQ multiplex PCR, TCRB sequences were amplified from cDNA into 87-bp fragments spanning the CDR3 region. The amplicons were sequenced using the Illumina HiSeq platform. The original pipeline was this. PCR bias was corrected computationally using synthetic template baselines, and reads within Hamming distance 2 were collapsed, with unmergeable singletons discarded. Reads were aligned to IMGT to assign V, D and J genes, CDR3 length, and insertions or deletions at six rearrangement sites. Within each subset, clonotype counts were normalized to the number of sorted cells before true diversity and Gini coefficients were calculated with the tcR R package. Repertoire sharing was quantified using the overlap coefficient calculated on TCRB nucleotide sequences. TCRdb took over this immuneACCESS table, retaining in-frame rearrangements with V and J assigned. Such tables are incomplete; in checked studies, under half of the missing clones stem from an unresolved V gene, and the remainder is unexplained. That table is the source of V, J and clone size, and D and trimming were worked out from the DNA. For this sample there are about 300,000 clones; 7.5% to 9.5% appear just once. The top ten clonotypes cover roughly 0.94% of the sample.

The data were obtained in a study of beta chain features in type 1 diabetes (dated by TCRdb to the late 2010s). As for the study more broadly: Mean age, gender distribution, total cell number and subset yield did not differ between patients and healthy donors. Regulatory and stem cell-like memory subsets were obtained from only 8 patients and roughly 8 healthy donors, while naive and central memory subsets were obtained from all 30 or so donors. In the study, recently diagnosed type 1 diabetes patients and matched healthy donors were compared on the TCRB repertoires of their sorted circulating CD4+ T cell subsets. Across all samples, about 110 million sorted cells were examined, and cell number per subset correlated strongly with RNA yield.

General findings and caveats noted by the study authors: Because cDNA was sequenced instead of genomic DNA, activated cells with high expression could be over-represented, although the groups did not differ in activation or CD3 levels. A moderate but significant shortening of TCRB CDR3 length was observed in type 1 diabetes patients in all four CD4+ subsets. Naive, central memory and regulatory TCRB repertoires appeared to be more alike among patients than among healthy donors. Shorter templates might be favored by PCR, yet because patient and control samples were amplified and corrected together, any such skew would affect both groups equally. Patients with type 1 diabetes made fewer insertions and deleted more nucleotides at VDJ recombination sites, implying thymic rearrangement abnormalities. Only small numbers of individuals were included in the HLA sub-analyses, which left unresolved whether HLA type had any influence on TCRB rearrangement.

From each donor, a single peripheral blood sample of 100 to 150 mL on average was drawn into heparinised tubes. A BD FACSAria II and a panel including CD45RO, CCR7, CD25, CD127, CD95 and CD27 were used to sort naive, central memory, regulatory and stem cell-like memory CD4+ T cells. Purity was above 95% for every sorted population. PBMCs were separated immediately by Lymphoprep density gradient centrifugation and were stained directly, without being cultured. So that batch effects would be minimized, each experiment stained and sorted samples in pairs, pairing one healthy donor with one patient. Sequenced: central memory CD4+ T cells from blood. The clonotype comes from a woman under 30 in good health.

The bases are TGTGCCAGCAGCTCACAGGGGAACACTGAAGCTTTCTTT. Its protein product is CASSSQGNTEAFF. The V and J genes are TRBV7-2 and TRBJ1-1, with a weak D call of TRBD1 (6 bases match). CDR1 and CDR2 are drawn from the germline V gene: SGHTA, FQGNSA. The CDR3 goes from the cysteine to the phenylalanine over 13 residues. Only the CDR3 DNA is retained, 39 bases long and in frame from the first base. V lost 4 bases and J lost 1 base; the stretch between them is 7 bases long.